The 21 T cell receptor beta chains listed next were all sequenced from one sample in a study of control samples from healthy donors and cancer patients. Generated by immunoSEQ multiplex PCR, the TCRdb table keeps only in-frame clones and is missing some. Among around 180,000 clones listed, approximately 94% were seen once. Sequencing was performed on blood. The receptors here all came from a woman younger than 30 in good health.

V is TRBV10-2 and J is TRBJ1-5; 11 bases match TRBD1. CDR1 and CDR2 (germline): WSHSY, SAAADI. Trimming took 4 bases from V and 4 from J; bases not matched to a gene: 3. The CDR3 totals 15 residues. The CDR3 sequence: CASSGGTGGNQPQHF. As DNA, the CDR3 is TGCGCCAGCAGTGGCGGGACAGGGGGAAATCAGCCCCAGCATTTT.

This chain links TRBV11-3 with TRBJ1-6, with TRBD1 identical over 9 bases. CDR3 length: 14 residues. The V gene end was trimmed by 5 bases and the J gene end by 7 bases; junction bases not matched to a gene: 3. Germline assignment: CDR1 SGHNT and CDR2 YENEEA. CDR3 in amino acids: CASSATGGNSPLHF. CDR3 nucleotide sequence: TGTGCCAGCAGCGCCACAGGGGGCAATTCACCCCTCCACTTT.

This clone was detected only once. The rearrangement uses TRBV7-2 and TRBJ2-1, with TRBD1 matching 9 bases. J was trimmed by 1 base and V by 1 base; bases with no gene match: 2. The CDR3 sequence is 16 residues long. Germline CDR1 SGHTA, CDR2 FQGNSA. CDR3 DNA sequence: TGTGCCAGCAGCTTAGAAGGGACAGGGTCCTACAATGAGCAGTTCTTC. It yields the protein CASSLEGTGSYNEQFF.

The chain has TRBV7-9 and TRBJ2-3; 7 bases align to TRBD1. CDR3 length equals 16 residues. The V gene end was trimmed by 5 bases and the J gene end by 0 bases; junction bases not matched to a gene: 8. Germline V gives CDR1 SEHNR, CDR2 FQNEAQ (reference sequence). The CDR3 spells CASSRTPGQSTDTQYF. DNA for the CDR3: TGTGCCAGCAGCCGTACCCCGGGACAGAGCACAGATACGCAGTATTTT.

This sequence joins TRBV20-1 and TRBJ2-3; the D gene is possibly TRBD2 (6 bases). CDR3 length equals 15 residues. V shed 3 bases and J shed 5 bases, with 18 bases lying between them. Germline CDR1 reads DFQATT; CDR2 reads SNEGSKA (reference sequence). Here the CDR3 DNA reads TGCAGTGCTAGTGTATTAGCGGTTCTGGGAGATACGCAGTATTTT. Protein product: CSASVLAVLGDTQYF.

The rearrangement joins TRBV5-1 to TRBJ1-2; D possibly corresponds to TRBD1 (5 bases). CDR3 length equals 17 residues. Deletions cut 0 bases from V and 2 bases from J, with 17 bases between. The V gene's germline CDR1 is SGHRS and CDR2 YFSETQ. CDR3 nucleotides: TGCGCCAGCAGCTTGGCCGTTACCGGGACCGAAAACTATGGCTACACCTTC. This gives the protein CASSLAVTGTENYGYTF.

This sequence joins TRBV12-3 or TRBV12-4 and TRBJ1-1; D gene ambiguous. CDR3 size: 12 residues. Trimming left V 5 bases short and J 1 base short, with 5 bases between. The CDR3 spells CASSPWNTEAFF. CDR3 nucleotides: TGTGCCAGCAGTCCATGGAACACTGAAGCTTTCTTT.

The V and J genes are TRBV27 and TRBJ2-7; D is perhaps TRBD1 or TRBD2 (5 bases each). Trimming pared 7 bases from V and 0 bases from J, leaving 16 bases between. Germline assignment: CDR1 MNHEY and CDR2 SMNVEV (reference sequence). This CDR3 has 15 amino acids. The CDR3 loop reads CASTLRAGSSYEQYF. CDR3 nucleotide sequence: TGTGCCAGCACCCTCAGAGCAGGGAGCTCCTACGAGCAGTACTTC.

This rearrangement joins TRBV4-2 to TRBJ2-1; D may be TRBD1 (5 bases). Germline CDR1 reads LGHNA; CDR2 reads YNFKEQ. V dropped 3 bases and J dropped 9 bases, with 24 bases sitting between them. There are 17 residues in the CDR3. The CDR3 bases are TGTGCCAGCAGCCAGGCCGGGTTGACTCAGAATACAGGTGAGCAGTTCTTC. This codes for CASSQAGLTQNTGEQFF.

This clone was counted once. The V and J genes are TRBV6-6 and TRBJ2-7; D is possibly TRBD1 (5 bases). The CDR3 covers 13 residues. Germline-derived CDR1 and CDR2 are MNHNY and SVGAGI (reference sequence). Deletions cut 2 bases from V and 5 bases from J, with 10 bases between. CDR3 amino acids: CASSYTDSHEQYF. In nucleotides, the CDR3 is TGTGCCAGCAGTTACACTGACAGCCACGAGCAGTACTTC.

The chain has TRBV7-6 and TRBJ2-7; 10 bases fit TRBD1. Germline trimming cut 5 bases from V and 0 bases from J; bases unmatched to any gene: 13. The CDR3 runs to 18 residues. From germline, CDR1 is SGHVS and CDR2 FNYEAQ. The CDR3 protein is CASSRDTYGTGVSYEQYF. In DNA, the CDR3 is TGTGCCAGCAGCCGTGATACGTACGGGACAGGGGTCTCCTACGAGCAGTACTTC.

The chain combines TRBV9 with TRBJ1-2; 10 nucleotides match TRBD1. The junction had 6 bases not matched to a gene; V was cut back by 4 bases and J by 3 bases. The CDR3 totals 15 residues. Germline CDR1 and CDR2: SGDLS and YYNGEE. The CDR3 DNA sequence: TGTGCCAGCAGCCCATCCGGGACAGGGGACTATGGCTACACCTTC. It translates to CASSPSGTGDYGYTF. Filled out from reference TRBV9 and TRBJ1-2, the complete variable domain reads DSGVTQTPKHLITATGQRVTLRCSPRSGDLSVYWYQQSLDQGLQFLIQYYNGEERAKGNILERFSAQQFPDLHSELNLSSLELGDSALYFCASSPSGTGDYGYTFGSGTRLTVV.

The V and J genes are TRBV5-4 and TRBJ1-2; 8 bases line up with TRBD1. The junction had 22 bases not matched to a gene; V was cut back by 9 bases and J by 6 bases. Germline assignment: CDR1 SGHNT and CDR2 YYREEE (reference sequence). The CDR3 spans 17 residues. CDR3 sequence: CATKPDRGPLLGDGYTF. Here the CDR3 DNA reads TGTGCCACCAAACCTGACAGGGGACCTCTTCTTGGGGATGGCTACACCTTC.

The gene calls are TRBV18 and TRBJ2-7; D is uncertain. This CDR3 has 15 amino acids. Germline CDR1 KGHSH, CDR2 LQKENI. V was shortened by 1 base and J by 1 base, with 11 bases between the two germline ends. This CDR3 reads CASSPRALNSYEQYF. CDR3 DNA: TGTGCCAGCTCACCACGAGCCCTGAATTCCTACGAGCAGTACTTC.

This chain links TRBV4-2 with TRBJ2-3; a weak D match, TRBD2 (5 bases). There are 16 residues in the CDR3. The germline V gene has CDR1 LGHNA and CDR2 YNFKEQ. Trimming shortened V by 4 bases and J by 4 bases, and 18 bases separated the two germline ends. The CDR3 DNA reads as TGTGCCAGCAGCCCCAACCCGGGGTCCCAAGCAGATACGCAGTATTTT. This translates into CASSPNPGSQADTQYF.

This clone came up once. The chain combines TRBV19 with TRBJ1-5; D ambiguous. This CDR3 is built from 15 residues. Germline V gives CDR1 LNHDA, CDR2 SQIVND (reference sequence). Trimming cost V 5 bases and J 1 base, with 12 bases left between them. CDR3 sequence reads: CASSSSGLSNQPQHF. The CDR3 DNA reads TGTGCCAGTAGTTCTTCAGGACTGAGCAATCAGCCCCAGCATTTT.

V is TRBV12-3 or TRBV12-4 and J is TRBJ2-2; a weak D match, TRBD2 (5 bases). The CDR3 contains 13 residues. V was cut by 7 bases and J by 5 bases, with 11 bases left in between. This CDR3 is CASTLGVTGELFF. In DNA, the CDR3 is TGTGCCAGCACCTTGGGAGTAACCGGGGAGCTGTTTTTT.

The gene calls are TRBV4-2 and TRBJ1-5, with TRBD1 identical over 9 bases. Germline-derived CDR1 and CDR2 are LGHNA and YNFKEQ. V lost 6 bases and J lost 6; bases outside the gene matches: 9. This CDR3 has 15 residues. CDR3: CASSRLGQGTQPQHF. The CDR3 DNA follows: TGTGCCAGCAGTCGCCTGGGACAGGGAACTCAGCCCCAGCATTTT.

V is TRBV6-2 or TRBV6-3 and J is TRBJ2-3; 8 bases line up with TRBD2. CDR3 length equals 15 residues. The V gene end was trimmed by 1 base and the J gene end by 1 base; junction bases not matched to a gene: 1. Germline V gene lookup returns CDR1 MNHEY and CDR2 SVGEGT. This CDR3 reads CASSYWRGGTDTQYF. Written as DNA, the CDR3 is TGTGCCAGCAGTTACTGGCGGGGGGGCACAGATACGCAGTATTTT.

V is TRBV6-5 and J is TRBJ2-5; D unclear. The CDR3 runs to 13 residues. CDR1 MNHEY and CDR2 SVGAGI come from the germline V gene. V was clipped by 0 bases and J by 5 bases, with 7 bases between them. CDR3 sequence (DNA): TGTGCCAGCAGTTACTCGGCTGAGGAGACCCAGTACTTC. Protein product: CASSYSAEETQYF.

The chain joins TRBV5-4 to TRBJ2-1; maybe TRBD1 (7 bases). V was pared by 4 bases and J by 4 bases, with 15 bases between. CDR1 SGHNT and CDR2 YYREEE come from the germline V gene (reference sequence). This CDR3 has 15 residues. CDR3 DNA: TGTGCCAGCAGCCCCCCCCAGGGGGGATACAATGAGCAGTTCTTC. The encoded protein is CASSPPQGGYNEQFF.